This TCR beta chain was sequenced during a study of T cell responses to AZD1222 COVID-19 vaccine. The assay was immunoSEQ multiplex PCR, and TCRdb's table has in-frame clones only and misses some. The sample yields roughly 93,000 clones, around 86% seen once. In the case of this clone: Its target is unknown.

Study results and limitations: CD4 TCRs associated with vaccination spanned spike, dominating at 160-218 and 743-854.

The TCR sequence derives from an adult in good health. Sequencing used peripheral blood, obtained on day 0 of AZD1222 vaccination.

The CDR3 protein is CASSPLAGFYNEQFF. The CDR3 DNA reads TGTGCCAGCAGCCCCCTAGCGGGATTTTACAATGAGCAGTTCTTC. The rearrangement uses TRBV7-9 and TRBJ2-1; 9 positions agree with TRBD2. Trimming removed 5 bases from V and 4 bases from J; junction bases left unmatched: 6. Germline V lookup: CDR1 SEHNR, CDR2 FQNEAQ (reference sequence). The length of the CDR3 is 15 residues.